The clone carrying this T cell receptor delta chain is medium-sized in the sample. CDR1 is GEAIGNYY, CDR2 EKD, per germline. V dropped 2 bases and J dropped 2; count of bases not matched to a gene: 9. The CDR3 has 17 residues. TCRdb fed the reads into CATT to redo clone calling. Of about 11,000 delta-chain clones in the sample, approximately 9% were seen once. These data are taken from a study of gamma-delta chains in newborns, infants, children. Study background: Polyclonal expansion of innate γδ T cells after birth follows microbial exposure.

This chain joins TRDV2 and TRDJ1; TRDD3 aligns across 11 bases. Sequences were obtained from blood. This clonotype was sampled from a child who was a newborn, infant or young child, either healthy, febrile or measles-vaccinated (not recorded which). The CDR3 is CACDKLGDKERTDKLIF. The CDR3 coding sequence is TGTGCCTGTGACAAACTGGGGGATAAAGAGAGAACCGATAAACTCATCTTT.